The 9 T cell receptor beta chains below were found in one sample sequenced in a study of shared clonotypes between healthy human individuals. Some clones are missing from TCRdb's copy, which holds only in-frame ones; the method was immunoSEQ multiplex PCR. The profile covers approximately 1.5 million clones, with 98% appearing a single time and around 0.47% taken by the ten largest. Sequencing was carried out using naive CD4+ T cells sorted from blood. The subset was: CD45RA+ positively selected. Receptors were obtained from a man under 40 in good health.

The genes are TRBV11-2 and TRBJ2-7; 8 bases fit TRBD1. CDR3 length equals 14 residues. V dropped 10 bases and J dropped 2; count of bases not matched to a gene: 10. CDR1 and CDR2 from the germline V gene are SGHAT and FQNNGV. As DNA, the CDR3 is TGTGCCAAATCCCCGACAGGGGACCCCTACGAGCAGTACTTC. This translates into CAKSPTGDPYEQYF.

V and J are TRBV19 and TRBJ2-3, with 7 bases lining up with TRBD2. Germline V gene sequence: CDR1 LNHDA, CDR2 SQIVND (reference sequence). The CDR3 spans 16 residues. Trimming at V came to 2 bases and at J to 4 bases, leaving 9 bases not matched to a gene. CDR3 bases: TGTGCCAGTAGTATAAGGAGAGCGGGACGGTCAGATACGCAGTATTTT. This gives the protein CASSIRRAGRSDTQYF.

J is TRBJ2-7 and V is TRBV27; 9 bases are shared with TRBD2. J lost 0 bases, V lost 2 bases, and 5 bases had no gene match. This CDR3 has 16 amino acids. Germline loops: CDR1 MNHEY, CDR2 SMNVEV (reference sequence). The CDR3 coding sequence is TGTGCCAGCAGTTTAATTAGCGGGAGATTCTCCTACGAGCAGTACTTC. Amino acids: CASSLISGRFSYEQYF.

J is TRBJ2-5 and V is TRBV4-2, with 11 bases that match TRBD2. J gave up 5 bases and V 1 base, and 12 bases lay outside the gene matches. Germline V lookup: CDR1 LGHNA, CDR2 YNFKEQ. CDR3 size: 18 residues. The CDR3 DNA reads TGTGCCAGCAGCCAAGGAACTAGCGGGAGAATCTACACGGAGACCCAGTACTTC. Translation: CASSQGTSGRIYTETQYF.

This clone was recorded once. The chain combines TRBV7-8 with TRBJ2-1; 9 bases agree with TRBD2. The CDR3 sequence is 16 residues long. From germline, CDR1 is SGHVS and CDR2 FQNEAQ. The V segment lost 5 bases and the J segment 7 bases; nucleotides outside the gene matches: 12. The CDR3 DNA is TGTGCCAGCAGCCCTCTGATTCCGGGACTAGCTAATGAGCAGTTCTTC. Translation gives CASSPLIPGLANEQFF.

The V and J genes are TRBV6-5 and TRBJ2-3; D is possibly TRBD2 (6 bases). Trimming cost V 1 base and J 2 bases, with 13 bases left between them. The CDR3 length is 16 residues. The germline V gene has CDR1 MNHEY and CDR2 SVGAGI. The CDR3 loop is CASSYFSGSPTDTQYF. CDR3 bases: TGTGCCAGCAGTTACTTTAGCGGAAGTCCCACAGATACGCAGTATTTT.

The chain couples TRBV5-1 to TRBJ1-5; no clear D. This CDR3 has 14 amino acids. From germline, CDR1 is SGHRS and CDR2 YFSETQ. V lost 5 bases to trimming and J lost 1 base, with 10 bases between them. The CDR3: CASRRWKSNQPQHF. Written as DNA, the CDR3 is TGCGCCAGCAGGAGGTGGAAGAGCAATCAGCCCCAGCATTTT.

In this sample, this clone turned up once. The chain is built from TRBV28 and TRBJ2-7; TRBD2 matches at 9 bases. Germline V gene data show CDR1 as MDHEN and CDR2 as SYDVKM. With 1 base clipped from V and 3 bases from J, the junction kept 7 bases outside the gene matches. The CDR3 runs to 16 residues. The CDR3 DNA follows: TGTGCCAGCAGTTTATTTGCAGCGGGAGGTTTCTACGAGCAGTACTTC. This gives the protein CASSLFAAGGFYEQYF. Variable domain in full (rest from reference TRBV28 and TRBJ2-7): DVKVTQSSRYLVKRTGEKVFLECVQDMDHENMFWYRQDPGLGLRLIYFSYDVKMKEKGDIPEGYSVSREKKERFSLILESASTNQTSMYLCASSLFAAGGFYEQYFGPGTRLTVT.

The V gene is TRBV7-2, the J gene TRBJ2-7, with 7 bases lining up with TRBD2. Germline trimming cut 4 bases from V and 3 bases from J; bases unmatched to any gene: 15. The CDR3 has 17 residues. From germline, CDR1 is SGHTA and CDR2 FQGNSA. CDR3 in DNA: TGTGCCAGCAGCTGGACTTTGGGTGTAGCGGGCAGCTACGAGCAGTACTTC. Protein: CASSWTLGVAGSYEQYF.